This record concerns one T cell receptor (beta chain) sequence. These data come from a study of T cell changes during pregnancy in multiple sclerosis. Assay: immunoSEQ multiplex PCR; the TCRdb copy retains only in-frame clones and omits some. Altogether tens of thousands of clones are present, roughly 93% being singletons, with the ten largest covering more than 0.35%. This CDR3 contains 14 residues. Trimming took 2 bases from V and 5 from J, leaving 8 bases between them. Germline V gene lookup returns CDR1 SGDLS and CDR2 YYNGEE. This TCR was sampled from a female donor with multiple sclerosis, enrolled in a pregnancy study. The material was CD4+ T cells from peripheral blood mononuclear cells, obtained after pregnancy. The chain has TRBV9 and TRBJ1-6; a possible D gene is TRBD1 (6 bases). The CDR3, as DNA: TGTGCCAGCAGCGTCAAGGGGGATAATTCACCCCTCCACTTT. Encoded protein: CASSVKGDNSPLHF.